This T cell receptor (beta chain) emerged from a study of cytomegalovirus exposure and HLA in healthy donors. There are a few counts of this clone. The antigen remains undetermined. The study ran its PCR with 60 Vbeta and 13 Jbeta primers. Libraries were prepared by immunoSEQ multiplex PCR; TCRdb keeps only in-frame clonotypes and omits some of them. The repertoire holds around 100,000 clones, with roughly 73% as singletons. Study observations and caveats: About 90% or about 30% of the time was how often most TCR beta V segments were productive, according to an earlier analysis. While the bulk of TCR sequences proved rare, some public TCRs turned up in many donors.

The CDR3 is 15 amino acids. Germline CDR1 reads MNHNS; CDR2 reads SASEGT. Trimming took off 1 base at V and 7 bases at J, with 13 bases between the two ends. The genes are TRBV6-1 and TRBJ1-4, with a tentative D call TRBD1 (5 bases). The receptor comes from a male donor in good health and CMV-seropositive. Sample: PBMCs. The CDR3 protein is CASSEGGLLGEKLFF. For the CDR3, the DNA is TGTGCCAGCAGTGAAGGGGGCCTCCTGGGTGAAAAACTGTTTTTT.